Presented here are 21 T cell receptor beta chains from one specimen sequenced in a study of cytomegalovirus exposure and HLA in healthy donors. Both 60 Vbeta primers and 13 Jbeta primers went into the PCR. Generated by immunoSEQ multiplex PCR, the TCRdb table keeps only in-frame clones and is missing some. The data contain about 130,000 clones, about 74% of them singletons. The material sequenced was PBMCs. The receptors derive from a woman aged 50 to 60 in good health and CMV-seropositive.

The V call is TRBV7-2, the J call TRBJ1-6, with TRBD1 as a possible D gene (6 bases). V was pared by 2 bases and J by 7 bases, with 15 bases between. CDR3 length: 16 amino acids. Germline CDR1 is SGHTA and CDR2 is FQGNSA. In DNA, the CDR3 is TGTGCCAGCAGCTTATGGGGGCCGGGAACGAATTCACCCCTCCACTTT. Translating gives CASSLWGPGTNSPLHF.

The chain employs TRBV18 and TRBJ1-2; 8 bases align to TRBD1. V lost 6 bases, J lost 2 bases, and 11 bases stayed unmatched. CDR3 length: 16 amino acids. CDR1 and CDR2 (germline): KGHSH, LQKENI. The CDR3 reads CASSQDRGEGNYGYTF. DNA for the CDR3: TGTGCCAGCTCTCAAGACAGGGGAGAAGGAAACTATGGCTACACCTTC.

This clone was counted a few times. The chain recombines TRBV4-3 with TRBJ1-6, with 8 positions matching TRBD1. The CDR3 loop spans 16 amino acids. Germline V gives CDR1 LGHNA, CDR2 YSLEER. V was clipped by 2 bases and J by 9 bases; unmatched bases: 9. The CDR3 coding sequence is TGCGCCAGCAGCCAATCGACAGGGGCCGACACTTCACCCCTCCACTTT. Its protein is CASSQSTGADTSPLHF.

The chain employs TRBV5-1 and TRBJ1-2; D is perhaps TRBD1 (5 bases). The CDR3 runs 16 residues. V was cut by 0 bases and J by 4 bases, with 16 bases left in between. Germline V CDR1 and CDR2: SGHRS, YFSETQ. The CDR3 sequence is CASSLESGYTSYGYTF. DNA for the CDR3: TGCGCCAGCAGCTTGGAATCAGGGTACACGTCCTATGGCTACACCTTC.

V and J are TRBV9 and TRBJ2-3; TRBD2 matches 7 bases. J gave up 1 base and V 0 bases, and 5 bases lay outside the gene matches. CDR1 and CDR2 from the germline V gene are SGDLS and YYNGEE. The CDR3 is made up of 16 amino acids. CDR3 coding DNA: TGTGCCAGCAGCGTAGGGGCTAGCGGTGGCACAGATACGCAGTATTTT. Its protein is CASSVGASGGTDTQYF.

The J gene is TRBJ1-1, the V gene TRBV7-2; D is undetermined. The V gene lost 4 bases and the J gene lost 0 bases, with 9 bases spanning the gap. There are 14 residues in the CDR3. CDR1 SGHTA and CDR2 FQGNSA come from the germline V gene. CDR3 DNA sequence: TGTGCCAGCAGCTCAACAGTTATGAACACTGAAGCTTTCTTT. Protein product: CASSSTVMNTEAFF.

This clone has just a few counts. This chain uses TRBV11-2 with TRBJ1-6, with D maybe TRBD1 (6 bases). The CDR3 loop spans 15 amino acids. CDR1 is SGHAT and CDR2 is FQNNGV in the germline V gene. V was trimmed by 3 bases and J by 10 bases, leaving 16 bases between them. The CDR3 loop is CASSFGPNRESPLHF. Written as DNA, the CDR3 is TGTGCCAGCAGCTTTGGACCCAACAGGGAATCACCCCTCCACTTT. The full variable domain, rest sourced from reference TRBV11-2 and TRBJ1-6, is EAGVAQSPRYKIIEKRQSVAFWCNPISGHATLYWYQQILGQGPKLLIQFQNNGVVDDSQLPKDRFSAERLKGVDSTLKIQPAKLEDSAVYLCASSFGPNRESPLHFGNGTRLTVT.

The V gene is TRBV5-1, the J gene TRBJ2-7; 12 nucleotides line up with TRBD2. This CDR3 contains 16 residues. V dropped 0 bases and J dropped 12; count of bases not matched to a gene: 13. CDR1 is SGHRS and CDR2 is YFSETQ in the germline V gene. Here the CDR3 DNA reads TGCGCCAGCAGCTTGGAAGGGACTAGCGGGCCCTGGAGGCGGTACTTC. As protein: CASSLEGTSGPWRRYF.

The chain is built from TRBV19 and TRBJ1-2, with D perhaps matching TRBD1 (5 bases). Per germline, CDR1 LNHDA and CDR2 SQIVND (reference sequence). The length of the CDR3 is 17 residues. V lost 5 bases, J lost 5 bases, and 24 bases lay in between. The CDR3, as DNA: TGTGCCAGTAGTCGTCTTCAGGGTGCCACAACTGGTTATGGCTACACCTTC. Amino acid sequence: CASSRLQGATTGYGYTF.

The rearrangement uses TRBV2 and TRBJ1-5; a weak D match, TRBD1 (5 bases). Germline values: CDR1 SNHLY, CDR2 FYNNEI. The CDR3 is made up of 13 amino acids. Deletions cut 4 bases from V and 4 bases from J, with 8 bases between. The CDR3 bases are TGTGCCAGCAGTGGACAGCTAAATCAGCCCCAGCATTTT. This translates into CASSGQLNQPQHF. Complete variable domain (other parts from reference TRBV2 and TRBJ1-5): EPEVTQTPSHQVTQMGQEVILRCVPISNHLYFYWYRQILGQKVEFLVSFYNNEISEKSEIFDDQFSVERPDGSNFTLKIRSTKLEDSAMYFCASSGQLNQPQHFGDGTRLSIL.

The chain is built from TRBV11-2 and TRBJ2-1; 10 bases are shared with TRBD2. The trim removed 6 bases at V and 4 bases at J, leaving 9 bases unmatched. Germline-derived CDR1 and CDR2 are SGHAT and FQNNGV. The CDR3 length is 16 residues. CDR3: CASSRSLAGAYNEQFF. DNA of the CDR3: TGTGCCAGCAGTCGATCTCTAGCGGGGGCGTACAATGAGCAGTTCTTC.

The rearrangement links TRBV5-6 to TRBJ2-7, with TRBD1 identical over 8 bases. J lost 3 bases, V lost 0 bases, and 5 bases had no gene match. This CDR3 has 15 amino acids. Looked up from germline, CDR1 is SGHDT and CDR2 is YYEEEE. CDR3 sequence reads: CASSLGGQANYEQYF. The CDR3 bases are TGTGCCAGCAGCTTGGGGGGACAGGCCAACTACGAGCAGTACTTC.

The V call is TRBV6-6, the J call TRBJ1-2; TRBD1 matches at 8 bases. The CDR3 has 14 amino acids. From germline, CDR1 is MNHNY and CDR2 SVGAGI (reference sequence). Trimming removed 7 bases from V and 8 bases from J; junction bases left unmatched: 12. The CDR3 DNA follows: TGTGCCAGCACCAAGGACAGGGCGACAGTGGGCTACACCTTC. Its translation is CASTKDRATVGYTF.

The chain has TRBV7-2 and TRBJ1-2, with TRBD1 matching 7 bases. The V gene end was trimmed by 3 bases and the J gene end by 7 bases; junction bases not matched to a gene: 2. The CDR3 runs to 12 residues. CDR1 SGHTA and CDR2 FQGNSA come from the germline V gene. The CDR3 loop is CASSFPGGGYTF. CDR3 in DNA: TGTGCCAGCAGCTTCCCAGGGGGTGGCTACACCTTC.

As to this clone: One end of the junction does not line up with germline, which may come from a read error. This chain joins TRBV7-7 and TRBJ2-1; tentatively, D is TRBD2 (5 bases). Germline V CDR1 and CDR2: SSHAT, FNYEAQ (reference sequence). CDR3 length: 14 amino acids. DNA of the CDR3: TGTGCTAGCAGCTCCTCGGGAAGCTACAATGAGCAGTTCTTC. As protein: CASSSSGSYNEQFF. The whole variable domain, filled in from reference TRBV7-7 and TRBJ2-1, reads GAGVSQSPRYKVTKRGQDVTLRCDPISSHATLYWYQQALGQGPEFLTYFNYEAQPDKSGLPSDRFSAERPEGSISTLTIQRTEQRDSAMYRCASSSSGSYNEQFFGPGTRLTVL.

The table lists this clone with a few counts. The V gene is TRBV27, the J gene TRBJ1-4; 7 bases line up with TRBD1. Germline values: CDR1 MNHEY, CDR2 SMNVEV (reference sequence). The CDR3 length is 14 residues. V trimming: 5 bases; J trimming: 7 bases; junction bases outside the gene matches: 7. CDR3 bases: TGTGCCAGCAGTACCCTGACAGGGACTGAAAAACTGTTTTTT. It translates to CASSTLTGTEKLFF.

The chain combines TRBV5-6 with TRBJ1-2, with 8 positions matching TRBD1. Germline CDR1 SGHDT, CDR2 YYEEEE. The CDR3 contains 15 residues. Unmatched junction bases numbered 9, after V lost 4 bases and J lost 4 bases. The CDR3 is CASSPDRARGYGYTF. The DNA of the CDR3 is TGTGCCAGCAGCCCGGACAGGGCCCGGGGCTATGGCTACACCTTC.

This chain uses TRBV7-9 with TRBJ2-3; TRBD1 is a possible D gene (6 bases). The germline CDR1 and CDR2 sequences are SEHNR and FQNEAQ (reference sequence). Trimming shortened V by 7 bases and J by 4 bases, and 15 bases separated the two germline ends. This CDR3 is built from 14 residues. CDR3 amino acids: CASNPLGASDTQYF. The CDR3 coding sequence is TGTGCCAGCAATCCTCTGGGGGCATCAGATACGCAGTATTTT.

The genes are TRBV4-1 and TRBJ1-2; a possible D gene is TRBD1 (6 bases). V shed 3 bases and J shed 4 bases, with 30 bases lying between them. CDR3 size: 20 residues. CDR1 MGHRA and CDR2 YSYEKL come from the germline V gene. Here the CDR3 reads CASSQIMPLTDSLSGYGYTF. The CDR3 nucleotides are TGCGCCAGCAGCCAGATAATGCCCTTGACGGACAGCCTGAGTGGCTATGGCTACACCTTC.

The rearrangement joins TRBV6-5 to TRBJ1-1; D is possibly TRBD1 (5 bases). The CDR3 sequence is 14 residues long. Looked up from germline, CDR1 is MNHEY and CDR2 is SVGAGI. Trimming took off 7 bases at V and 1 base at J, with 13 bases between the two ends. The DNA of the CDR3 is TGTGCCAGCAACCCGGGGACTGCGAACACTGAAGCTTTCTTT. Protein sequence: CASNPGTANTEAFF.

This rearrangement joins TRBV27 to TRBJ2-1; D might be TRBD2 (5 bases). The CDR3 extends over 18 amino acids. V was cut by 3 bases and J by 0 bases, with 18 bases left in between. CDR1 MNHEY and CDR2 SMNVEV come from the germline V gene (reference sequence). The CDR3, as DNA: TGTGCCAGCAGTTTTGGAGGAACCGCTTTTCTCTCCTACAATGAGCAGTTCTTC. It codes for CASSFGGTAFLSYNEQFF.